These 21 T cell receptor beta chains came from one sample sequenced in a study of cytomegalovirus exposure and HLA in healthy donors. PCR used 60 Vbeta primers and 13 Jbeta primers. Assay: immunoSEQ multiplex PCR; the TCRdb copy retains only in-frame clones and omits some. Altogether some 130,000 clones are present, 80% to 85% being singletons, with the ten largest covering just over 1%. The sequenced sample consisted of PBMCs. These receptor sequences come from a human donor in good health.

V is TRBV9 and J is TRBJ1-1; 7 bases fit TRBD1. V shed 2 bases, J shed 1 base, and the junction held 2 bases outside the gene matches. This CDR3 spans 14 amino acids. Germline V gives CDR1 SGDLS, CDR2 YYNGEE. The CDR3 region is CASSVGDRNTEAFF. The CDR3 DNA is TGTGCCAGCAGCGTTGGGGACAGGAACACTGAAGCTTTCTTT.

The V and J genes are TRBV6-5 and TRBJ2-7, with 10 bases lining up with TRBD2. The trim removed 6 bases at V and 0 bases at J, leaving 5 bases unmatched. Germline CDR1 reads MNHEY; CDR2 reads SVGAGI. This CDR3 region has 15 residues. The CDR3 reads CASRISGGSSYEQYF. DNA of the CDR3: TGTGCCAGCAGAATTAGCGGGGGGAGCTCCTACGAGCAGTACTTC.

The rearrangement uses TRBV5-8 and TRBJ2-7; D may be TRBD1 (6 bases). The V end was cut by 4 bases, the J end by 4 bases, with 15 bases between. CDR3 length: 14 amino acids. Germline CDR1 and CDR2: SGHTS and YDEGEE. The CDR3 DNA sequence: TGTGCCAGCAGCACTGGCCCAGGGGATTACGAGCAGTACTTC. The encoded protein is CASSTGPGDYEQYF. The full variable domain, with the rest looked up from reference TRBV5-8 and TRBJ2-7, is EAGVTQSPTHLIKTRGQQATLRCSPISGHTSVYWYQQALGLGLQFLLWYDEGEERNRGNFPPRFSGRQFPNYSSELNVNALELEDSALYLCASSTGPGDYEQYFGPGTRLTVT.

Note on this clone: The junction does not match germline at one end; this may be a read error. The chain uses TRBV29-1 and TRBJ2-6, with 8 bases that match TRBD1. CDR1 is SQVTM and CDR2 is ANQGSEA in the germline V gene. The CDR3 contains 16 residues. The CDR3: CSVEGQGAYGANVLTF. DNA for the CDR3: TGCAGCGTAGAAGGACAGGGTGCATACGGGGCCAACGTCCTGACTTTC. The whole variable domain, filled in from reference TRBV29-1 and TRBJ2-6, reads SAVISQKPSRDICQRGTSLTIQCQVDSQVTMMFWYRQQPGQSLTLIATANQGSEATYESGFVIDKFPISRPNLTFSTLTVSNMSPEDSSIYLCSVEGQGAYGANVLTFGAGSRLTVL.

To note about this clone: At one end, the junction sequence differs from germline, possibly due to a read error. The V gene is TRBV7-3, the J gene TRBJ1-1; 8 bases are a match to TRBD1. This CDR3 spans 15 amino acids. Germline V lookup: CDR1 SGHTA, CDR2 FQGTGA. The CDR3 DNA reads TGTTCCAGCAGCCTAATTGGTCGACAGGGGTCTGAAGCTTTCTTT. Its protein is CSSSLIGRQGSEAFF.

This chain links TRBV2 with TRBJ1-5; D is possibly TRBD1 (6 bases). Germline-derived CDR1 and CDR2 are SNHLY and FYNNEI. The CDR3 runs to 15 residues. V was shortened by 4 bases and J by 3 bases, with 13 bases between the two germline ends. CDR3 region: CASSAGQRFNQPQHF. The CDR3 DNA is TGTGCCAGCAGTGCTGGACAGAGATTCAATCAGCCCCAGCATTTT.

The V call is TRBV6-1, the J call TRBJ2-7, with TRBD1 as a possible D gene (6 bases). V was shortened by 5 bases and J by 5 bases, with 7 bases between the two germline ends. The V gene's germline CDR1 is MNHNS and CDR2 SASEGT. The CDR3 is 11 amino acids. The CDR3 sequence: CASSWGHEQYF. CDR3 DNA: TGTGCCAGCAGTTGGGGGCACGAGCAGTACTTC.

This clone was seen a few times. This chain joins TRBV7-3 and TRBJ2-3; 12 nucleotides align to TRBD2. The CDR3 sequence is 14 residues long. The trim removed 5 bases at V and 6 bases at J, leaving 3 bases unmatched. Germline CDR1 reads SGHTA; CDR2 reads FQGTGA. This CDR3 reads CASSPGTSGDTQYF. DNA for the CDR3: TGTGCCAGCAGCCCCGGGACTAGCGGGGATACGCAGTATTTT.

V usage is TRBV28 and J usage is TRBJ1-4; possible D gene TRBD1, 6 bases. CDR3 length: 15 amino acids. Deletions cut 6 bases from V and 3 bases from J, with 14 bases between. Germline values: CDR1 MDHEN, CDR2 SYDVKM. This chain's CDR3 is CASRPTGSPNEKLFF. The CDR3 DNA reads TGTGCCAGCAGGCCTACAGGGTCCCCTAATGAAAAACTGTTTTTT.

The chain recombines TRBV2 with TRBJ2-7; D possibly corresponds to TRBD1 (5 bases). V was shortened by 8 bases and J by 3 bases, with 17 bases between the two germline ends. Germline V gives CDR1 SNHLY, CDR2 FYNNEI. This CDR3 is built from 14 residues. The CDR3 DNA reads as TGTGCCAGCCGTGGCTTGCAGGGTCGCTACGAGCAGTACTTC. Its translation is CASRGLQGRYEQYF.

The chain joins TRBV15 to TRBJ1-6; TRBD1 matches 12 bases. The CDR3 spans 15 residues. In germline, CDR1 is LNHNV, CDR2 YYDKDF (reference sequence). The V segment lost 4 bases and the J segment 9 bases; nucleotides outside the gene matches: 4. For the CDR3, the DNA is TGTGCCACCAGCAACCAGGGACAGGGGGCTTCACCCCTCCACTTT. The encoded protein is CATSNQGQGASPLHF.

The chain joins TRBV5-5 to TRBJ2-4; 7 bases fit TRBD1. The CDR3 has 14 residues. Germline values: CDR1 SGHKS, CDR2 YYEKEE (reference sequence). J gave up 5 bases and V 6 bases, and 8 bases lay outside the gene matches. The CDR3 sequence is CASKTGVEENIQYF. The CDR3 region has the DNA TGTGCCAGCAAAACAGGGGTGGAGGAAAACATTCAGTACTTC.

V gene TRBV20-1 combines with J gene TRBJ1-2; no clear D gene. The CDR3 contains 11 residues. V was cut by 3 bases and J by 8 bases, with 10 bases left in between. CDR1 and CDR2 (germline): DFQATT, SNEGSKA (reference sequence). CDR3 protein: CSASPGVGYTF. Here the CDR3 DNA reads TGCAGTGCTAGTCCCGGGGTAGGCTACACCTTC.

The CDR3 bases are TGCAGCGTTGAGGGGGGGACAGGGGAAACAGATACGCAGTATTTT. Protein sequence: CSVEGGTGETDTQYF. This rearrangement joins TRBV29-1 to TRBJ2-3; 10 bases agree with TRBD1. Germline lookup yields CDR1 SQVTM and CDR2 ANQGSEA. This CDR3 comprises 15 residues. Unmatched junction bases numbered 6, after V lost 3 bases and J lost 3 bases.

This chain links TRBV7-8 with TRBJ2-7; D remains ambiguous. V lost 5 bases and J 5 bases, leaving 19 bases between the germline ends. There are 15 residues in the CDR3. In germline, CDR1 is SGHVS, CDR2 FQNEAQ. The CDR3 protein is CASSPEARIIDEQYF. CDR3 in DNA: TGTGCCAGCAGCCCCGAAGCTAGAATAATCGACGAGCAGTACTTC.

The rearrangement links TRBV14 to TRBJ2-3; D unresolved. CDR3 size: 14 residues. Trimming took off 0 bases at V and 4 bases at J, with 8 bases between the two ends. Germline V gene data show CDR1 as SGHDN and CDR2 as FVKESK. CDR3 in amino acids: CASSQESEADTQYF. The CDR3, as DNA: TGTGCCAGCAGCCAAGAGTCAGAGGCAGATACGCAGTATTTT.

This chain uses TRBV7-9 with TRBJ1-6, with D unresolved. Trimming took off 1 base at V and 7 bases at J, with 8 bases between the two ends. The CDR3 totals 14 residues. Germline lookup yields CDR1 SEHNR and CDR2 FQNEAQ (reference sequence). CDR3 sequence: CASSLGSLNSPLHF. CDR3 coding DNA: TGTGCCAGCAGCTTAGGGAGTCTAAATTCACCCCTCCACTTT. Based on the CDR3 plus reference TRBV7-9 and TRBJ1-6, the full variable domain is DTGVSQNPRHKITKRGQNVTFRCDPISEHNRLYWYRQTLGQGPEFLTYFQNEAQLEKSRLLSDRFSAERPKGSFSTLEIQRTEQGDSAMYLCASSLGSLNSPLHFGNGTRLTVT.

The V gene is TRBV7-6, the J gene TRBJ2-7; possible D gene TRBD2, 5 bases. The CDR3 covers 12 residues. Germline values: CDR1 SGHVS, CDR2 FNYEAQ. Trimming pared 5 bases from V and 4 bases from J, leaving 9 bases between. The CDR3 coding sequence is TGTGCCAGCAGCCCTCGGACTTACGAGCAGTACTTC. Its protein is CASSPRTYEQYF. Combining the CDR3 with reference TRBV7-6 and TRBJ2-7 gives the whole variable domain GAGVSQSPRYKVTKRGQDVALRCDPISGHVSLYWYRQALGQGPEFLTYFNYEAQQDKSGLPNDRFSAERPEGSISTLTIQRTEQRDSAMYRCASSPRTYEQYFGPGTRLTVT.

CDR3 in amino acids: CASSEDRRDSNQPQHF. The CDR3 DNA follows: TGTGCCAGCAGCGAGGACAGGCGGGATAGCAATCAGCCCCAGCATTTT. The chain couples TRBV5-5 to TRBJ1-5, with TRBD1 identical over 7 bases. This CDR3 has 16 amino acids. Germline V gives CDR1 SGHKS, CDR2 YYEKEE (reference sequence). V dropped 4 bases and J dropped 0; count of bases not matched to a gene: 7.

The CDR3 protein is CAILTSGGANEQFF. As DNA, the CDR3 is TGTGCCATTCTGACTAGCGGGGGGGCCAATGAGCAGTTCTTC. The chain joins TRBV10-3 to TRBJ2-1; TRBD2 aligns across 14 bases. Germline CDR1 and CDR2: ENHRY and SYGVKD. J was trimmed by 6 bases and V by 9 bases; bases with no gene match: 4. The CDR3 sequence is 14 residues long.

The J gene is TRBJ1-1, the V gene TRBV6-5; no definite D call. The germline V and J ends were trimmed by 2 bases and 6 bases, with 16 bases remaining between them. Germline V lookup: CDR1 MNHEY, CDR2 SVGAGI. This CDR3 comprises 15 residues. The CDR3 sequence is CASSYGRVAGAEAFF. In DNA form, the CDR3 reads TGTGCCAGCAGTTACGGGAGGGTTGCCGGGGCTGAAGCTTTCTTT.